This TCR beta chain was retrieved from a study of T cell changes during pregnancy in multiple sclerosis. TCRdb's copy holds only in-frame clones and misses some; the assay was immunoSEQ multiplex PCR. The data contain about 22,000 clones, roughly 87% of them singletons. CDR1 and CDR2 from the germline V gene are KGHSH and LQKENI. The CDR3 sequence is 15 residues long. The V segment lost 0 bases and the J segment 3 bases; nucleotides outside the gene matches: 3. This clonotype was obtained from a female donor with multiple sclerosis, enrolled in a pregnancy study. The V gene is TRBV18, the J gene TRBJ2-7; 9 bases fit TRBD2. The source material was CD8+ T cells from peripheral blood mononuclear cells, sampled after pregnancy. In nucleotides, the CDR3 is TGTGCCAGCTCACCACCGGGGACTAGCTTCTACGAGCAGTACTTC. Its protein product is CASSPPGTSFYEQYF.